This T cell receptor (beta chain) is from a study of blood T cell repertoires in COVID-19. Overall study: The cDNA or gDNA used as material had been derived from T cells, B-cell-depleted T cells, or PBMCs.

Assay used: immunoSEQ multiplex PCR; TCRdb lists only in-frame clones, some missing. The sample includes around 190,000 clones, approximately 84% of them seen just once. CDR3 length: 15 amino acids. J was trimmed by 7 bases and V by 4 bases; bases with no gene match: 5. Germline V gene sequence: CDR1 SGHAT, CDR2 FQNNGV. Recruitment covered over 20 US areas and drew participants whose ages spanned about 18 to 100 years. Cohort 3 recovery required two negative PCRs, clearance, or symptom resolution. The sample was PBMCs or T cells enriched from blood (not recorded which). The rearrangement links TRBV11-2 to TRBJ2-2; the match to TRBD1 covers 11 bases. This TCR was sampled from a woman aged 25 to 39 who had recovered from COVID-19. The CDR3 is CASSSRDRGVGELFF. DNA of the CDR3: TGTGCCAGCAGCTCCCGGGACAGGGGGGTCGGGGAGCTGTTTTTT.